This TCR beta chain comes out of a study of patients with pleural tuberculosis. MiXCR, applied by TCRdb to the reads, yields one record per CDR3 protein. The sample lists approximately 53,000 distinct CDR3 sequences; 6% to 8% were seen once. J was trimmed by 7 bases and V by 0 bases; bases with no gene match: 8. Germline V gene sequence: CDR1 DFQATT, CDR2 SNEGSKA (reference sequence). The CDR3 length is 16 residues. The source of this sequence is a human donor with pleural tuberculosis. The V call is TRBV20-1, the J call TRBJ2-2; 10 bases align to TRBD2. CDR3: CSARDGSGRAVGELFF. CDR3 coding DNA: TGCAGTGCTAGAGATGGGAGCGGGAGGGCGGTCGGGGAGCTGTTTTTT.